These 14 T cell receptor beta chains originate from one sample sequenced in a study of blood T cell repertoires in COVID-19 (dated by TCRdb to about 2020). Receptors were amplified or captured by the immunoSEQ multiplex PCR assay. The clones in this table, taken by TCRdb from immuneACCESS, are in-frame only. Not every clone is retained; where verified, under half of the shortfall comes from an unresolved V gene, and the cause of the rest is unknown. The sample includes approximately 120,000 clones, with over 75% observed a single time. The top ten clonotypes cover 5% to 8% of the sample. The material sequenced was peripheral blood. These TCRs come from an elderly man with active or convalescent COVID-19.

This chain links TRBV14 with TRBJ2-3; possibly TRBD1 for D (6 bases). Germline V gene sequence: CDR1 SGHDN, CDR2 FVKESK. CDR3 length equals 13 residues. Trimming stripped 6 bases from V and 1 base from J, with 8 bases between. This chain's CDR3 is CASRYRGTDTQYF. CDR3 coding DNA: TGTGCCAGCAGATACAGGGGCACAGATACGCAGTATTTT.

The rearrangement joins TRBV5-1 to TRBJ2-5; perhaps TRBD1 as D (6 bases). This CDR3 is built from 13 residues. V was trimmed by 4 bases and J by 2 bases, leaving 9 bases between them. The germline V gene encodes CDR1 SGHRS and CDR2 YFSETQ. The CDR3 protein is CASSTGPQETQYF. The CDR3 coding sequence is TGCGCCAGCAGCACAGGGCCTCAAGAGACCCAGTACTTC.

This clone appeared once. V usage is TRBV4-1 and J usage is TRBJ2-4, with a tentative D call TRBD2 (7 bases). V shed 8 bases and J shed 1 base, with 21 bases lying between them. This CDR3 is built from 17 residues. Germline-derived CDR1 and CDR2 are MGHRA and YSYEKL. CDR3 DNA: TGCGCCAGCCTCCAAGGGGGGGGGCCTTGGGCCAAAAACATTCAGTACTTC. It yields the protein CASLQGGGPWAKNIQYF.

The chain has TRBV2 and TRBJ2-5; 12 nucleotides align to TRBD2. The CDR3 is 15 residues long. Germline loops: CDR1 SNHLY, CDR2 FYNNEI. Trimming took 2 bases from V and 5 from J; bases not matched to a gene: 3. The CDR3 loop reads CASSELLAGGETQYF. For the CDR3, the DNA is TGTGCCAGCAGTGAACTCCTAGCGGGAGGGGAGACCCAGTACTTC.

The CDR3 region has the DNA TGTGCCATCAAGACAGATGCTAACTATGGCTACACCTTC. Its protein product is CAIKTDANYGYTF. The J gene is TRBJ1-2, the V gene TRBV10-3; a possible D gene is TRBD1 (5 bases). This CDR3 is built from 13 residues. V was pared by 7 bases and J by 0 bases, with 9 bases between. Germline loops: CDR1 ENHRY, CDR2 SYGVKD.

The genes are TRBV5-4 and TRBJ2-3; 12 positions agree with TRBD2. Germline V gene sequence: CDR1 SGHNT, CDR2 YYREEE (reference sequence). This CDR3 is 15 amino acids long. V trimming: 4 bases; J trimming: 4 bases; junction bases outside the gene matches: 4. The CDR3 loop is CASSGRLAGADTQYF. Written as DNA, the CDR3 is TGTGCCAGCAGCGGAAGACTAGCGGGAGCAGATACGCAGTATTTT.

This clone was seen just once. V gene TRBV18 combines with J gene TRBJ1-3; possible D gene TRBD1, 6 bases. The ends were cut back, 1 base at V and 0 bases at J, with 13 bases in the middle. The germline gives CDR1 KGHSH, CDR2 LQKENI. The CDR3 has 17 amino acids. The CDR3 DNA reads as TGTGCCAGCTCACCACGTACGCCCAGGGGCTCTGGAAACACCATATATTTT. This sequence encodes CASSPRTPRGSGNTIYF.

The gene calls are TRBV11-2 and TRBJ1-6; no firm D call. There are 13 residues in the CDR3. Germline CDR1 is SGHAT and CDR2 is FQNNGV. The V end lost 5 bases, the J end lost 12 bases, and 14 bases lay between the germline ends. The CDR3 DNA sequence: TGTGCCAGCAGCCCCTTTTATGCGCAACCCCTCCACTTT. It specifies CASSPFYAQPLHF.

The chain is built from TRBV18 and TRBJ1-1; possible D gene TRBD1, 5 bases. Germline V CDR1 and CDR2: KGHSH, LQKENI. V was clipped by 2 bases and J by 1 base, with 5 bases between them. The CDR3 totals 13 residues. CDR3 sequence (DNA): TGTGCCAGCTCACCAGGACAGAACACTGAAGCTTTCTTT. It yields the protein CASSPGQNTEAFF.

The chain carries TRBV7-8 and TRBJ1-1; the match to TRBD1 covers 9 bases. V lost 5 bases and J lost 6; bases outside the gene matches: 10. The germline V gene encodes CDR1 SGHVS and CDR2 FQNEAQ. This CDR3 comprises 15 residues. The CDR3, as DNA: TGTGCCAGCAGCCATCCGGGACAGGGCATTTCTGAAGCTTTCTTT. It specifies CASSHPGQGISEAFF.

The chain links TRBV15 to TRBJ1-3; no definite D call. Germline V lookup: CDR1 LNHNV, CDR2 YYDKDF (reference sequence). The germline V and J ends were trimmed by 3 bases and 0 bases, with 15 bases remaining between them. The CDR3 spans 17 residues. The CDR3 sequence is CATSREAGWVSGNTIYF. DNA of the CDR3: TGTGCCACCAGCAGGGAGGCAGGTTGGGTCTCTGGAAACACCATATATTTT.

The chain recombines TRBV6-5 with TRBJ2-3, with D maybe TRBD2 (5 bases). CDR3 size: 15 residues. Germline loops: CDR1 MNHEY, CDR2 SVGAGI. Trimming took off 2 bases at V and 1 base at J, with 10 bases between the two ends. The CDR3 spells CASSYQRSRTDTQYF. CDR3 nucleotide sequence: TGTGCCAGCAGTTACCAGCGGTCTCGCACAGATACGCAGTATTTT.

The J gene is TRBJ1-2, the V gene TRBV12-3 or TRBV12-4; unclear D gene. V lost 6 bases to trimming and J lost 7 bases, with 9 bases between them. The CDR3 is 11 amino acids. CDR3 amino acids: CASRGSAGYTF. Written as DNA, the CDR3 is TGTGCCAGCAGGGGCTCGGCTGGCTACACCTTC.

CDR3 sequence: CASSPLASRGNNYGYTF. The CDR3 DNA reads as TGTGCCAGCTCACCACTTGCCTCCCGGGGAAATAACTATGGCTACACCTTC. The rearrangement uses TRBV18 and TRBJ1-2; D is uncertain. Germline lookup yields CDR1 KGHSH and CDR2 LQKENI. The CDR3 consists of 17 residues. V was clipped by 1 base and J by 1 base, with 16 bases between them.